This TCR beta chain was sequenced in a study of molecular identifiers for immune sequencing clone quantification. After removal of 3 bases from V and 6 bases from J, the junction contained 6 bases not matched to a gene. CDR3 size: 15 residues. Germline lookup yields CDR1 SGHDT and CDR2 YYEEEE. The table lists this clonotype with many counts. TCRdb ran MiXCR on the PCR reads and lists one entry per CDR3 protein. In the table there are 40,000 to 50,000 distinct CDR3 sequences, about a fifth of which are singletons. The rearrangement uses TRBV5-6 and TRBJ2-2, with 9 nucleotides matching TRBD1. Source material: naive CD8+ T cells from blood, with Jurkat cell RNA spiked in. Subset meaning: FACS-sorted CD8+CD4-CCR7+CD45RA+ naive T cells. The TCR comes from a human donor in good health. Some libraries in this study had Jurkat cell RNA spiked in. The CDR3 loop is CASSSGTGYSGELFF. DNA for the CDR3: TGTGCCAGCAGCTCCGGGACAGGGTATTCCGGGGAGCTGTTTTTT.